These 10 T cell receptor beta chains share one sample of origin, sequenced in a study of cytomegalovirus exposure and HLA in healthy donors. PCR involved 60 Vbeta and 13 Jbeta primers. TCRdb's table, derived via immunoSEQ multiplex PCR, lists solely in-frame clones and lacks some. The data hold 95,000 to 100,000 clones, with more than 80% observed a single time. Input material: PBMCs. The receptors shown here come from a man under 40 in good health and CMV-seronegative.

V gene TRBV28 combines with J gene TRBJ1-1; no clear D gene. V was clipped by 5 bases and J by 7 bases, with 20 bases between them. This CDR3 is built from 15 residues. CDR1 MDHEN and CDR2 SYDVKM come from the germline V gene. CDR3 nucleotides: TGTGCCAGCAGTGCTACAAGGAGGATGTTAGTTGAAGCTTTCTTT. It encodes CASSATRRMLVEAFF.

The chain employs TRBV18 and TRBJ2-7, with D hard to call. Between the trimmed V and J ends, which lost 6 bases and 0 bases, there was a span of 6 bases. The CDR3 is 12 residues long. CDR1 and CDR2 (germline): KGHSH, LQKENI. The CDR3 protein is CASSPSSYEQYF. DNA of the CDR3: TGTGCCAGCTCGCCGAGCTCCTACGAGCAGTACTTC.

V is TRBV6-1 and J is TRBJ2-7, with 10 bases that match TRBD1. This CDR3 spans 14 amino acids. The V segment lost 1 base and the J segment 7 bases; nucleotides outside the gene matches: 4. Germline CDR1 reads MNHNS; CDR2 reads SASEGT. CDR3 sequence (DNA): TGTGCCAGCAGTGAAGGACAGGGGGCCTGGGAGCAGTACTTC. It yields the protein CASSEGQGAWEQYF.

This clone has more than one count but fewer than ten. The chain couples TRBV11-3 to TRBJ2-1, with 13 bases that match TRBD2. The germline V gene has CDR1 SGHNT and CDR2 YENEEA. V lost 3 bases to trimming and J lost 2 bases; unmatched junction nucleotides: 7. The CDR3 is 18 residues long. In nucleotides, the CDR3 is TGTGCCAGCAGCTTTCGGACTAGCGGGGGTAGGGCCTACAATGAGCAGTTCTTC. It encodes CASSFRTSGGRAYNEQFF.

The genes are TRBV20-1 and TRBJ1-2, with D tentatively TRBD1 (6 bases). V gave up 5 bases and J gave up 7 bases, with 11 bases separating them. This CDR3 has 11 amino acids. Germline V gives CDR1 DFQATT, CDR2 SNEGSKA (reference sequence). The CDR3 region has the DNA TGCAGTGCTGATACAGGGTTTGGCTACACCTTC. This sequence encodes CSADTGFGYTF.

J is TRBJ1-3 and V is TRBV27, with unresolved D. V was cut by 4 bases and J by 4 bases, with 8 bases left in between. The CDR3 totals 13 residues. Germline V CDR1 and CDR2: MNHEY, SMNVEV (reference sequence). The CDR3 spells CASSSRFGNTIYF. As DNA, the CDR3 is TGTGCCAGCAGTTCCAGGTTCGGAAACACCATATATTTT.

The chain recombines TRBV30 with TRBJ1-5; a possible D gene is TRBD1 (6 bases). CDR3 length: 14 residues. V lost 3 bases and J 7 bases, leaving 16 bases between the germline ends. Germline V gene lookup returns CDR1 GTSNPN and CDR2 SVGIG (reference sequence). This CDR3 reads CAWSPGGPGQPQHF. The CDR3 DNA reads as TGTGCCTGGAGCCCGGGGGGGCCGGGACAGCCCCAGCATTTT.

The rearrangement joins TRBV13 to TRBJ1-1; weak D call: TRBD1 (6 bases). Germline V gene lookup returns CDR1 PRHDT and CDR2 FYEKMQ (reference sequence). This CDR3 has 19 residues. Trimming removed 2 bases at V and 0 bases at J, with 22 bases between. CDR3 sequence (DNA): TGTGCCAGCAGCTTAAATGGTGGGGGCGCGGGTTTTATGAACACTGAAGCTTTCTTT. Protein sequence: CASSLNGGGAGFMNTEAFF.

This clone showed up just a few times. The chain joins TRBV6-4 to TRBJ2-3, with 9 bases fitting TRBD2. In germline, CDR1 is MRHNA, CDR2 SNTAGT. The V gene end was trimmed by 4 bases and the J gene end by 2 bases; junction bases not matched to a gene: 4. CDR3 length: 15 residues. CDR3 sequence (DNA): TGTGCCAGCAGTGTAGCGGGAGACGCCACAGATACGCAGTATTTT. This codes for CASSVAGDATDTQYF.

This chain connects TRBV7-9 to TRBJ2-7, with 13 bases identical to TRBD2. V shed 5 bases, J shed 5 bases, and the junction held 9 bases outside the gene matches. CDR1 is SEHNR and CDR2 is FQNEAQ in the germline V gene (reference sequence). The CDR3 is made up of 16 amino acids. The CDR3 is CASSPLLGLAGDEQYF. The CDR3, as DNA: TGTGCCAGCAGCCCACTTTTAGGACTAGCGGGAGACGAGCAGTACTTC.